This TCR beta chain emerged from a study of Ad26.COV2.S vaccination and SARS-CoV-2 variants. On the study more broadly: The donor was enrolled in the Ad26.COV2.S arm of the COV1001 trial. Intramuscularly, Ad26.COV2.S was given either once or twice, 56 days apart.

Indicated treatment: about 20 received Ad26.COV2.S at low or high dose, single or two shots; roughly five received placebo; per-sample allocation not given. Sampling happened 63 days after the first vaccine or placebo injection. The sample came from a Boston adult aged 18-55 years. The repertoire was sequenced with immunoSEQ multiplex PCR; TCRdb's copy has only in-frame clones and lacks some. The sample shows 350,000 to 450,000 clones, 83% of them seen only once. This clone came up a few times. The TCR sequence derives from a person between 18 and 60 years old who received the Ad26.COV2.S COVID-19 vaccine or a placebo. Sequenced material: peripheral blood, taken in a trial of Ad26.COV2.S vaccine versus placebo.

CDR3 amino acids: CASSLGETVLPEQYF. CDR3 in DNA: TGCGCCAGCAGCTTGGGTGAGACAGTCCTACCCGAGCAGTACTTC. The chain has TRBV5-1 and TRBJ2-7, with D possibly being TRBD1 (5 bases). V lost 0 bases and J lost 6, with 16 bases in between. The CDR3 has 15 amino acids. CDR1 SGHRS and CDR2 YFSETQ come from the germline V gene.